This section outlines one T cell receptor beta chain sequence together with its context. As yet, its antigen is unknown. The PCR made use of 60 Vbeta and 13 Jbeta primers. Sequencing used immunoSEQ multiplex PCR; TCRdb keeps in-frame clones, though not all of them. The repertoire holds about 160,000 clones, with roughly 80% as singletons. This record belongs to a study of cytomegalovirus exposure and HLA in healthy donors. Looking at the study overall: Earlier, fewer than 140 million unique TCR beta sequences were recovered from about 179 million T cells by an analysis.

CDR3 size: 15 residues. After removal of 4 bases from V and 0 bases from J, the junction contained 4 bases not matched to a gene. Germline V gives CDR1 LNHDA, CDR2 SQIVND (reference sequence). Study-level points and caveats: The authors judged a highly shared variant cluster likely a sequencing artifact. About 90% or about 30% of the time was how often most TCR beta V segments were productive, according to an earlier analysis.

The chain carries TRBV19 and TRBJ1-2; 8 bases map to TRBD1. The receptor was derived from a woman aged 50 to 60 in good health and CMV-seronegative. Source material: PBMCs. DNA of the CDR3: TGTGCCAGTAGTACTTGGGACAGGCCTAACTATGGCTACACCTTC. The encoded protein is CASSTWDRPNYGYTF.